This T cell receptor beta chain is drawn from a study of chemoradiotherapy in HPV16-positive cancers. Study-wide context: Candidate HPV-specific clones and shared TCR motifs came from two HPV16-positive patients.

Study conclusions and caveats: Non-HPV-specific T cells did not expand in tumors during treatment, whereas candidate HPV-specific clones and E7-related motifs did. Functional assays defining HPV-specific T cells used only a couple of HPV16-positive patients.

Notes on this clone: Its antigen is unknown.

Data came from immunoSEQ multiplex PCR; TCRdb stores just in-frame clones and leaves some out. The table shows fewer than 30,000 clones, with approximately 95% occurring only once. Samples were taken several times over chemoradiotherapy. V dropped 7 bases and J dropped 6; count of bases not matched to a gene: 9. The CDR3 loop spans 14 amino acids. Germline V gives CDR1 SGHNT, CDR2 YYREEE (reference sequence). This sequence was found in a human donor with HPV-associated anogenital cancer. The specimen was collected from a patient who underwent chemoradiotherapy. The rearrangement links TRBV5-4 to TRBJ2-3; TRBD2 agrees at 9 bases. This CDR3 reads CASATSGLGDTQYF. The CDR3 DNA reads TGTGCCAGCGCCACTAGCGGGTTAGGGGATACGCAGTATTTT.